Listed below are T cell receptor beta chains from one sample, sequenced in a study of PD-L1 blockade in urothelial cancer. TCRdb's table, derived via immunoSEQ multiplex PCR, lists solely in-frame clones and lacks some. This table holds tens of thousands of clones, 90% found once. Material: PBMCs, obtained around atezolizumab (anti-PD-L1) treatment. The receptors were gathered from a man aged 55-75 years with urothelial cancer. CDR3s include the opening cysteine and the closing phenylalanine or tryptophan. The D gene is left open where the match is weak. Part of the rows lack a size; the others show once, few, many or a class for expanded clones.

j_call | clone_size | d_call | v_call | cdr3_aa | cdr3_nt
TRBJ2-1 | - | - | TRBV5-1 | CASSLAAGWTYNEQFF | TGCGCCAGCAGCTTGGCCGCGGGGTGGACCTACAATGAGCAGTTCTTC
TRBJ2-7 | - | - | TRBV12-2 | CASRLVRTRGFYEQYF | TGTGCAAGTCGCTTAGTACGAACCAGGGGGTTCTACGAGCAGTACTTC
TRBJ2-1 | - | TRBD2 | TRBV4-3 | CASSLNGYAGGASSYNEQFF | TGCGCCAGCAGCCTCAATGGGTACGCGGGGGGGGCGAGCTCCTACAATGAGCAGTTCTTC
TRBJ2-3 | - | TRBD2 | TRBV30 | CACTWASGRAAQYF | TGTGCCTGTACGTGGGCTAGCGGGAGGGCGGCGCAGTATTTT
TRBJ1-1 | - | - | TRBV7-2 | CASSPRRVGGTEAFF | TGTGCCAGCAGCCCGAGGCGGGTTGGCGGAACTGAAGCTTTCTTT
TRBJ2-1 | - | TRBD1 | TRBV5-1 | CASSVTGLPEQFF | TGCGCCAGCAGCGTGACAGGGCTTCCTGAGCAGTTCTTC
TRBJ2-7 | few | TRBD1 | TRBV7-2 | CASSSGQDEQYF | TGTGCCAGCAGCTCGGGACAGGACGAGCAGTACTTC
TRBJ1-2 | - | - | TRBV6-4 | CASTMTPGVGGYTF | TGTGCCAGCACCATGACCCCGGGGGTCGGCGGCTACACCTTC
TRBJ1-4 | - | - | TRBV18 | CASSPFSTNEKLFF | TGTGCCAGCTCACCTTTCTCAACTAATGAAAAACTGTTTTTT
TRBJ2-6 | - | - | TRBV4-3 | CASSHAVGEYALTF | TGCGCCAGCAGCCACGCTGTTGGAGAGTACGCCCTGACTTTC
TRBJ2-7 | - | - | TRBV6-1 | CASFDGGSYEQYF | TGTGCCAGCTTTGACGGCGGGTCCTACGAGCAGTACTTC
TRBJ2-1 | - | - | TRBV5-1 | CASSLGQNEQFF | TGCGCCAGCAGCTTGGGGCAAAATGAGCAGTTCTTC
TRBJ1-1 | once | - | TRBV14 | CASSRTPMRTEAFF | TGTGCCAGCAGCCGGACTCCGATGAGGACTGAAGCTTTCTTT
TRBJ2-7 | - | TRBD1 | TRBV18 | CASSQPGQGVEQYF | TGTGCCAGCTCACAGCCGGGACAGGGAGTCGAGCAGTACTTC
TRBJ2-7 | - | TRBD1 | TRBV11-1 | CASSLAPGGEQYF | TGTGCCAGCAGCTTAGCCCCAGGGGGAGAGCAGTACTTC
TRBJ2-7 | once | TRBD1 | TRBV5-6 | CASSWGTGGRGEQYF | TGTGCCAGCAGCTGGGGGACAGGGGGCCGTGGGGAGCAGTACTTC
TRBJ2-3 | - | TRBD2 | TRBV6-5 | CASSSSTSPYTDTQYF | TGTGCCAGCAGTTCCTCGACTAGCCCTTACACAGATACGCAGTATTTT
TRBJ2-3 | few | - | TRBV2 | CASSGRGGGTDTQYF | TGTGCCAGCAGTGGTAGGGGAGGGGGGACAGATACGCAGTATTTT
TRBJ1-1 | - | - | TRBV14 | CASSRQGYTEAFF | TGTGCCAGCAGCCGTCAGGGCTACACTGAAGCTTTCTTT
TRBJ1-6 | - | - | TRBV4-3 | CASSQEAGINSPLHF | TGCGCCAGCAGCCAAGAGGCGGGGATTAATTCACCCCTCCACTTT